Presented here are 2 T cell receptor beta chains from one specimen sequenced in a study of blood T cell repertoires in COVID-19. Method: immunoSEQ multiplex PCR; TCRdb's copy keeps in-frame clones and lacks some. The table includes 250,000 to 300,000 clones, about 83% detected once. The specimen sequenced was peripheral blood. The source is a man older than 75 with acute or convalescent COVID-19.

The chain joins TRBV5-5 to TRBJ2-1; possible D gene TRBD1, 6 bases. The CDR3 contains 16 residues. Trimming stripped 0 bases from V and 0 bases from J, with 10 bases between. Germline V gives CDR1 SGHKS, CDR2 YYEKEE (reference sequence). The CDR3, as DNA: TGTGCCAGCAGCTTGGGACAGGCCCTCTCCTACAATGAGCAGTTCTTC. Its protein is CASSLGQALSYNEQFF.

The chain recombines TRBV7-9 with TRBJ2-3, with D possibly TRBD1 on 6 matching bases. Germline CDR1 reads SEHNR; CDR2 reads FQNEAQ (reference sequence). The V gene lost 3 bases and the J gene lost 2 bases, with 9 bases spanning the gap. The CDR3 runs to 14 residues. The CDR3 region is CASSFGTPTDTQYF. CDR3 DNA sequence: TGTGCCAGCAGCTTCGGGACACCCACAGATACGCAGTATTTT.